The 29 T cell receptor beta chains presented below share a single source sample, sequenced in a study of T cell repertoires in cytomegalovirus infection (dated by TCRdb to 2018 to 2020). Their cognate antigens are unknown. This specimen's treatment or condition label, interpreted: in vitro stimulation with specific CMV peptide epitopes to enrich CMV-specific T cells. Sequencing relied on an Illumina HiSeq 1500. TCRdb itself trimmed the public reads at Q25 with fastp, ran MiXCR and retained productive beta chains. Every distinct CDR3 protein forms one entry, paired with its most common genes and DNA. This sample comprises around 360,000 distinct CDR3 sequences, just under 35% of them detected only once. Around an eighth of the sample is held by the ten biggest clonotypes. The material sequenced was cultured PBMCs, taken from culture after CMV antigen stimulation. The receptors were sampled from a human donor in good health (CMV status not recorded). Some clones in this sample may be carry-over from other donors' samples.

The chain carries TRBV6-2 or TRBV6-3 and TRBJ2-5; D uncertain. Germline V gene sequence: CDR1 MNHEY, CDR2 SVGEGT. This CDR3 has 13 amino acids. Trimming took off 5 bases at V and 1 base at J, with 8 bases between the two ends. Written as DNA, the CDR3 is TGTGCCAGCAGTAGACGACCCCAAGAGACCCAGTACTTC. This encodes CASSRRPQETQYF.

This clonotype was detected a few times. The rearrangement joins TRBV6-8 to TRBJ1-2; 9 bases line up with TRBD1. The CDR3 is made up of 15 amino acids. The germline gives CDR1 MNHGY, CDR2 SAAAGT. V dropped 4 bases and J dropped 6; count of bases not matched to a gene: 9. The CDR3, as DNA: TGTGCCAGCAGTTCACTGTTGGGGACAGGGAATGGCTACACCTTC. This translates into CASSSLLGTGNGYTF.

Only one count was recorded for this clonotype. The chain uses TRBV19 and TRBJ2-1; 9 positions agree with TRBD2. Trimming removed 5 bases from V and 4 bases from J; junction bases left unmatched: 9. The V gene's germline CDR1 is LNHDA and CDR2 SQIVND (reference sequence). The CDR3 has 16 residues. CDR3 in amino acids: CASSSPGTSTYNEQFF. CDR3 coding DNA: TGTGCCAGTAGTTCGCCCGGGACTAGCACGTACAATGAGCAGTTCTTC.

This clonotype appeared a few times. This sequence joins TRBV7-6 and TRBJ2-5; the D gene is possibly TRBD2 (6 bases). Germline values: CDR1 SGHVS, CDR2 FNYEAQ. The CDR3 totals 14 residues. V was pared by 0 bases and J by 3 bases, with 8 bases between. This CDR3 reads CASSLAVAEETQYF. CDR3 sequence (DNA): TGTGCCAGCAGCTTAGCGGTAGCGGAAGAGACCCAGTACTTC. The full variable domain, completed using reference TRBV7-6 and TRBJ2-5, is GAGVSQSPRYKVTKRGQDVALRCDPISGHVSLYWYRQALGQGPEFLTYFNYEAQQDKSGLPNDRFSAERPEGSISTLTIQRTEQRDSAMYRCASSLAVAEETQYFGPGTRLLVL.

This clonotype was seen a few times. The gene calls are TRBV5-6 and TRBJ1-6; perhaps TRBD1 as D (6 bases). Trimming removed 0 bases at V and 8 bases at J, with 15 bases between. CDR3 size: 16 residues. CDR1 SGHDT and CDR2 YYEEEE come from the germline V gene. The CDR3 nucleotides read TGTGCCAGCAGCTTGGTGGCAGGGGTTATGGATTCACCCCTCCACTTT. Its translation: CASSLVAGVMDSPLHF.

The rearrangement joins TRBV4-1 to TRBJ1-1, with D possibly TRBD1 on 6 matching bases. The germline V and J ends were trimmed by 4 bases and 0 bases, with 12 bases remaining between them. There are 15 residues in the CDR3. Germline-derived CDR1 and CDR2 are MGHRA and YSYEKL. This CDR3 is CASSLGGGMNTEAFF. The CDR3 DNA follows: TGCGCCAGCAGCCTAGGGGGGGGGATGAACACTGAAGCTTTCTTT.

This chain joins TRBV6-1 and TRBJ1-1, with D possibly matching TRBD1 (5 bases). CDR1 and CDR2 from the germline V gene are MNHNS and SASEGT. The CDR3 length is 17 residues. V lost 4 bases to trimming and J lost 0 bases, with 18 bases between them. The CDR3 sequence is CASSAGSRSGVNTEAFF. The CDR3 region has the DNA TGTGCCAGCAGTGCGGGGTCCCGGTCGGGGGTGAACACTGAAGCTTTCTTT.

This clonotype has a count of ten or more. V usage is TRBV7-2 and J usage is TRBJ1-1, with a tentative D call TRBD1 (5 bases). This CDR3 contains 16 residues. Germline lookup yields CDR1 SGHTA and CDR2 FQGNSA. V was shortened by 1 base and J by 5 bases, with 17 bases between the two germline ends. The DNA of the CDR3 is TGTGCCAGCAGCTTAGGGAGGGGCCGAGGTGGGACTGAAGCTTTCTTT. Amino acid sequence: CASSLGRGRGGTEAFF.

This rearrangement joins TRBV12-3 or TRBV12-4 to TRBJ1-3; possibly TRBD1 for D (6 bases). This CDR3 spans 15 amino acids. The V gene lost 1 base and the J gene lost 4 bases, with 11 bases spanning the gap. CDR3 in amino acids: CASSLGFRGGNTIYF. DNA for the CDR3: TGTGCCAGCAGTTTAGGGTTTAGGGGGGGAAACACCATATATTTT.

The CDR3: CAISVSSGTFGEQYV. The CDR3 DNA is TGTGCCATCAGTGTATCGAGCGGGACGTTCGGGGAGCAGTACGTC. This chain links TRBV10-3 with TRBJ2-7; TRBD2 matches at 7 bases. This CDR3 region has 15 residues. The germline V gene encodes CDR1 ENHRY and CDR2 SYGVKD. V was clipped by 4 bases and J by 7 bases; unmatched bases: 13.

V usage is TRBV6-6 and J usage is TRBJ2-7; the D gene is possibly TRBD2 (6 bases). The length of the CDR3 is 13 residues. V lost 5 bases to trimming and J lost 6 bases, with 14 bases between them. Germline values: CDR1 MNHNY, CDR2 SVGAGI (reference sequence). The CDR3 is CASSGFQGGEQYV. DNA of the CDR3: TGTGCCAGCAGTGGGTTTCAGGGAGGCGAGCAGTACGTC.

J is TRBJ2-3 and V is TRBV7-2; 7 bases match TRBD1. This CDR3 has 14 amino acids. Losses at the gene ends were 5 bases for V and 0 bases for J; bases not matched to a gene: 2. Per the germline V gene, CDR1 is SGHTA and CDR2 is FQGNSA. The CDR3 DNA sequence: TGTGCCAGCAGCCAACAGGGGAGCACAGATACGCAGTATTTT. This gives the protein CASSQQGSTDTQYF.

The V and J genes are TRBV19 and TRBJ2-5; D not resolved. The V gene lost 4 bases and the J gene lost 0 bases, with 12 bases spanning the gap. The CDR3 totals 15 residues. The germline V gene has CDR1 LNHDA and CDR2 SQIVND (reference sequence). The DNA for the CDR3 is TGTGCCAGTAGTACCCGGGCCATGTACCAAGAGACCCAGTACTTC. Its protein is CASSTRAMYQETQYF.

This clonotype was counted only a few times. The CDR3 DNA reads TGTGCCAGCAGCTTAGATCCCCGACAGAGCTACGAGCAGTACTTC. Amino acid sequence: CASSLDPRQSYEQYF. J is TRBJ2-7 and V is TRBV7-2, with a tentative D call TRBD1 (5 bases). The germline V gene has CDR1 SGHTA and CDR2 FQGNSA. There are 15 residues in the CDR3. Trimming took off 1 base at V and 3 bases at J, with 13 bases between the two ends. Looking up the rest from reference TRBV7-2 and TRBJ2-7 gives the full variable domain: GAGVSQSPSNKVTEKGKDVELRCDPISGHTALYWYRQSLGQGLEFLIYFQGNSAPDKSGLPSDRFSAERTGGSVSTLTIQRTQQEDSAVYLCASSLDPRQSYEQYFGPGTRLTVT.

The V and J genes are TRBV11-2 and TRBJ1-2, with no clear D. Germline CDR1 reads SGHAT; CDR2 reads FQNNGV. Trimming took 5 bases from V and 7 from J, leaving 17 bases between them. The CDR3 extends over 14 amino acids. In DNA form, the CDR3 reads TGTGCCAGCAGCCAAACCCCGGGATCGGGTGGCTACACCTTC. Translating gives CASSQTPGSGGYTF.

This chain joins TRBV20-1 and TRBJ2-7; 15 bases match TRBD2. This CDR3 is built from 15 residues. The trim removed 3 bases at V and 6 bases at J, leaving 6 bases unmatched. Germline-derived CDR1 and CDR2 are DFQATT and SNEGSKA (reference sequence). The DNA of the CDR3 is TGCAGTGCTAGTGGGGGACTAGCGGGAGGAGGCGAGCAGTACTTC. Protein product: CSASGGLAGGGEQYF.

This clonotype has more than one count but fewer than ten. This rearrangement joins TRBV12-3 or TRBV12-4 to TRBJ2-1; TRBD2 matches 14 bases. J was trimmed by 10 bases and V by 5 bases; bases with no gene match: 13. This CDR3 comprises 17 residues. This CDR3 is CASSTTPGTSGSNEQFF. The CDR3 DNA is TGTGCCAGCAGTACCACCCCCGGGACTAGCGGGAGTAACGAGCAGTTCTTC.

The chain recombines TRBV7-3 with TRBJ2-1; TRBD1 agrees at 8 bases. The germline V gene has CDR1 SGHTA and CDR2 FQGTGA. CDR3 size: 15 residues. Trimming removed 5 bases from V and 6 bases from J; junction bases left unmatched: 9. CDR3 in amino acids: CASSLRQGAGNEQFF. The CDR3 DNA follows: TGTGCCAGCAGCCTACGTCAGGGGGCGGGCAATGAGCAGTTCTTC.

This clonotype was detected only a few times. The CDR3 DNA is TGTGCCAGCACCCTCGGGGGGTCGGCGACCCAGTACTTC. The encoded protein is CASTLGGSATQYF. The rearrangement links TRBV12-3 or TRBV12-4 to TRBJ2-5; TRBD2 agrees at 7 bases. CDR3 length: 13 residues. The junction had 9 bases not matched to a gene; V was cut back by 7 bases and J by 7 bases.

This clonotype has a handful of counts. The genes are TRBV29-1 and TRBJ2-5, with 8 bases aligning to TRBD1. Germline CDR1 SQVTM, CDR2 ANQGSEA. This CDR3 is 15 amino acids long. V shed 4 bases and J 5 bases; nucleotides not matched to a gene: 12. CDR3 DNA sequence: TGCAGCGTTGTTCCCCGACAGGGGCGGGGCGAGACCCAGTACTTC. It specifies CSVVPRQGRGETQYF.

This clonotype was counted a few times. The CDR3, as DNA: TGTGCCAGCAGTTACTCGGGACAGGGCAAAAATGAGCAGTTCTTC. This codes for CASSYSGQGKNEQFF. This rearrangement joins TRBV6-5 to TRBJ2-1; 9 bases line up with TRBD1. Germline V lookup: CDR1 MNHEY, CDR2 SVGAGI. With V trimmed by 0 bases and J by 7 bases, 4 bases remained unmatched. The CDR3 length is 15 residues.

This CDR3 reads CASSLGQGKGADTQYF. CDR3 in DNA: TGCGCCAGCAGCTTGGGACAGGGAAAGGGTGCAGATACGCAGTATTTT. The chain recombines TRBV5-1 with TRBJ2-3; 7 bases are shared with TRBD1. Germline V gives CDR1 SGHRS, CDR2 YFSETQ. The junction had 8 bases not matched to a gene; V was cut back by 0 bases and J by 4 bases. The length of the CDR3 is 16 residues.

The rearrangement uses TRBV30 and TRBJ1-5; D is ambiguous. The CDR3 spans 13 residues. Trimming shortened V by 0 bases and J by 1 base, and 4 bases separated the two germline ends. Per the germline V gene, CDR1 is GTSNPN and CDR2 is SVGIG (reference sequence). CDR3 protein: CAWSVRSNQPQHF. The CDR3 DNA reads TGTGCCTGGAGTGTACGGAGCAATCAGCCCCAGCATTTT.

The rearrangement uses TRBV15 and TRBJ2-7, with TRBD2 matching 10 bases. Germline V gene sequence: CDR1 LNHNV, CDR2 YYDKDF (reference sequence). J lost 6 bases, V lost 5 bases, and 10 bases had no gene match. CDR3 size: 15 residues. CDR3 sequence (DNA): TGTGCCACCAGCGTACGGAGGGCTAGCGGGAGCGAGCAGTACGTC. This encodes CATSVRRASGSEQYV.

This chain connects TRBV6-2 or TRBV6-3 to TRBJ2-7; 9 nucleotides agree with TRBD1. J was trimmed by 5 bases and V by 6 bases; bases with no gene match: 14. The CDR3 runs 16 residues. The V gene's germline CDR1 is MNHEY and CDR2 SVGEGT. CDR3 amino acids: CASRPPPGTGSHEQYF. The CDR3 coding sequence is TGTGCCAGCAGACCCCCCCCCGGGACAGGGAGCCACGAGCAGTACTTC.

This rearrangement joins TRBV28 to TRBJ2-7, with 8 bases aligning to TRBD1. The germline CDR1 and CDR2 sequences are MDHEN and SYDVKM. The CDR3 is 14 residues long. V lost 7 bases to trimming and J lost 6 bases; unmatched junction nucleotides: 11. CDR3 nucleotides: TGTGCCAGCATTCCCGGGACAGGACCTGGCGAGCAGTACTTC. Amino acids: CASIPGTGPGEQYF.

This clonotype was observed many times. J is TRBJ1-2 and V is TRBV7-8; D unresolved. Germline assignment: CDR1 SGHVS and CDR2 FQNEAQ. V gave up 1 base and J gave up 5 bases, with 14 bases separating them. The CDR3 has 15 residues. Here the CDR3 reads CASSLEVHMAYGYTF. CDR3 in DNA: TGTGCCAGCAGCTTAGAGGTCCACATGGCGTATGGCTACACCTTC. Full variable domain (outside the CDR3, taken from reference TRBV7-8 and TRBJ1-2): GAGVSQSPRYKVAKRGQDVALRCDPISGHVSLFWYQQALGQGPEFLTYFQNEAQLDKSGLPSDRFFAERPEGSVSTLKIQRTQQEDSAVYLCASSLEVHMAYGYTFGSGTRLTVV.

In its sample, this clonotype was seen once. The gene calls are TRBV7-9 and TRBJ1-5; D possibly corresponds to TRBD1 (6 bases). The CDR3 covers 15 residues. CDR1 SEHNR and CDR2 FQNEAQ come from the germline V gene (reference sequence). Trimming cost V 5 bases and J 5 bases, with 16 bases left between them. The CDR3 coding sequence is TGTGCCAGCAGCGCGGGGGCTAGGATGGATCAGCCCCAGCATTTT. Amino acids: CASSAGARMDQPQHF.

This clonotype came up a few times. The V call is TRBV2, the J call TRBJ2-2; no reliable D call. Germline loops: CDR1 SNHLY, CDR2 FYNNEI. V was clipped by 7 bases and J by 0 bases, with 12 bases between them. The CDR3 spans 15 residues. The CDR3 region has the DNA TGTGCCAGCACAAGGGATACCGCGAACACCGGGGAGCTGTTTTTT. Protein sequence: CASTRDTANTGELFF.